The entry that follows covers one T cell receptor (beta chain) sequence. What it binds is not known. PCR was performed using 60 Vbeta and 13 Jbeta primers. Assay used: immunoSEQ multiplex PCR; TCRdb lists only in-frame clones, some missing. Of 100,000 to 150,000 clones in the sample, roughly 76% were seen once. The data originate from a study of cytomegalovirus exposure and HLA in healthy donors. Across the study: An early release of data contained around 80 million unique TCRs, which came from HLA-typed donors. Whole-study findings and limits: In an earlier analysis, about 87% or about 30%: the productive usage of most TCR beta V segments.

V was cut by 0 bases and J by 3 bases, with 10 bases left in between. The CDR3 totals 15 residues. The germline CDR1 and CDR2 sequences are SGHRS and YFSETQ. This sequence originates from a woman aged 45-65 years in good health and CMV-seronegative. Sequenced: PBMCs. The J gene is TRBJ1-3, the V gene TRBV5-1; D possibly corresponds to TRBD1 (5 bases). Written as DNA, the CDR3 is TGCGCCAGCAGCTTGGCCGGGGGTCATGGAAACACCATATATTTT. It encodes CASSLAGGHGNTIYF.